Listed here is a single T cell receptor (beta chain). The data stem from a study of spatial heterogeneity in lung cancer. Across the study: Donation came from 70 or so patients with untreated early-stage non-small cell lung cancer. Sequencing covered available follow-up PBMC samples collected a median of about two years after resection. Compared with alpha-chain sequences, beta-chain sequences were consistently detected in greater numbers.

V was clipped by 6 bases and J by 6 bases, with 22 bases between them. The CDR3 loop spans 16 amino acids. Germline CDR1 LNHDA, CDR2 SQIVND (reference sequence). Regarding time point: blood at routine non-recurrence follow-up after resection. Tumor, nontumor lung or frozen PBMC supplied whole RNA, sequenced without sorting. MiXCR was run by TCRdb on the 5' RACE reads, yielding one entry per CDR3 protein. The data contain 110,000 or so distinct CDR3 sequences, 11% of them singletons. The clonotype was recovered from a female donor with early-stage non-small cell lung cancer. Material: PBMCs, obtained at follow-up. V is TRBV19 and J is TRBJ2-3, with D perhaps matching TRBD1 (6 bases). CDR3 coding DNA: TGTGCCAGTAGCCTAACCATCAGGGGCGCAGGGGATACGCAGTATTTT. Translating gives CASSLTIRGAGDTQYF.